These 23 T cell receptor beta chains share one sample of origin, sequenced in a study of siplizumab effects on memory and regulatory T cells. Clones were sequenced by immunoSEQ multiplex PCR, and TCRdb holds only the in-frame ones, with some missing. The sample lists tens of thousands of clones; 95% to 97% were seen once. The sequencing sample was made of naive CD4+ T cells sorted from blood. The receptors were gathered from a human donor in good health.

This rearrangement joins TRBV5-6 to TRBJ1-1, with D perhaps matching TRBD1 (5 bases). The V gene's germline CDR1 is SGHDT and CDR2 YYEEEE. This CDR3 comprises 16 residues. V lost 0 bases and J 2 bases, leaving 14 bases between the germline ends. CDR3 in amino acids: CASSLASRQGNTEAFF. The CDR3 DNA follows: TGTGCCAGCAGCTTGGCCAGCCGGCAGGGAAACACTGAAGCTTTCTTT.

The chain uses TRBV6-1 and TRBJ2-5; D possibly corresponds to TRBD1 (5 bases). The CDR3 is made up of 13 amino acids. Germline CDR1 MNHNS, CDR2 SASEGT. V shed 7 bases and J shed 4 bases, with 13 bases lying between them. CDR3 sequence: CASTKTRVETQYF. The CDR3 DNA reads TGTGCCAGCACTAAAACCAGGGTAGAGACCCAGTACTTC.

This clone was observed once. CDR3 sequence: CASSLSPGHYNNEQFF. CDR3 DNA: TGTGCCAGCAGCCTTTCCCCGGGACATTATAACAATGAGCAGTTCTTC. The V call is TRBV11-2, the J call TRBJ2-1; D is possibly TRBD1 (6 bases). This CDR3 region has 16 residues. Germline V gene data show CDR1 as SGHAT and CDR2 as FQNNGV. The V end was cut by 5 bases, the J end by 5 bases, with 19 bases between.

This clone was seen a handful of times. This rearrangement joins TRBV7-9 to TRBJ1-1; the D is unclear. There are 12 residues in the CDR3. V was clipped by 0 bases and J by 5 bases, with 4 bases between them. Germline values: CDR1 SEHNR, CDR2 FQNEAQ (reference sequence). As DNA, the CDR3 is TGTGCCAGCAGCTTAGCTGGAACTGAAGCTTTCTTT. Its translation: CASSLAGTEAFF.

The V call is TRBV5-6, the J call TRBJ2-1, with no clear D. This CDR3 has 14 residues. From germline, CDR1 is SGHDT and CDR2 YYEEEE. The V and J ends lost 0 bases and 3 bases respectively, with 7 bases between them. The CDR3 region is CASSLGQDYNEQFF. CDR3 sequence (DNA): TGTGCCAGCAGCTTGGGGCAGGACTACAATGAGCAGTTCTTC.

J is TRBJ2-5 and V is TRBV11-3; 13 nucleotides align to TRBD2. This CDR3 is built from 18 residues. The junction had 10 bases not matched to a gene; V was cut back by 3 bases and J by 3 bases. CDR1 SGHNT and CDR2 YENEEA come from the germline V gene. In DNA form, the CDR3 reads TGTGCCAGCAGCTTTTCCCGTTCCGGGACTAGCGGGAAAGAGACCCAGTACTTC. Protein sequence: CASSFSRSGTSGKETQYF. Combining the CDR3 with reference TRBV11-3 and TRBJ2-5 gives the whole variable domain EAGVVQSPRYKIIEKKQPVAFWCNPISGHNTLYWYLQNLGQGPELLIRYENEEAVDDSQLPKDRFSAERLKGVDSTLKIQPAELGDSAVYLCASSFSRSGTSGKETQYFGPGTRLLVL.

The chain couples TRBV19 to TRBJ1-4; D is ambiguous. This CDR3 contains 14 residues. With 2 bases removed from V and 5 bases from J, the gap between germline ends came to 9 bases. Per germline, CDR1 LNHDA and CDR2 SQIVND (reference sequence). The CDR3 here is CASSISGRNEKLFF. The CDR3, as DNA: TGTGCCAGTAGTATATCGGGGAGGAATGAAAAACTGTTTTTT.

This clone is a singleton in its sample. The chain recombines TRBV21-1 with TRBJ2-7. TRBV21-1 is recorded as a pseudogene. The CDR3 is 14 amino acids. The CDR3, as DNA: TGTGCCAGCAGCAACCGGGACGCCGGCTACGAGCAGTACTTC. Translation: CASSNRDAGYEQYF.

This clone was counted once. The chain has TRBV7-2 and TRBJ2-7; D gene uncertain. V shed 5 bases and J shed 1 base, with 12 bases lying between them. The CDR3 totals 14 residues. Germline CDR1 is SGHTA and CDR2 is FQGNSA. The CDR3 DNA reads as TGTGCCAGCAGCCCCTTTCGTTCTTCCTACGAGCAGTACTTC. This sequence encodes CASSPFRSSYEQYF.

The chain carries TRBV27 and TRBJ2-1; maybe TRBD2 (6 bases). The CDR3 length is 13 residues. Per germline, CDR1 MNHEY and CDR2 SMNVEV (reference sequence). The V end lost 5 bases, the J end lost 9 bases, and 14 bases lay between the germline ends. CDR3 nucleotides: TGTGCCAGCAGTCCTCGGAGGCGGGGTGAGCAGTTCTTC. Translating it yields CASSPRRRGEQFF.

This rearrangement joins TRBV30 to TRBJ1-5; possibly TRBD1 for D (6 bases). V was pared by 5 bases and J by 3 bases, with 11 bases between. This CDR3 comprises 13 residues. Looked up from germline, CDR1 is GTSNPN and CDR2 is SVGIG (reference sequence). CDR3 region: CAWADRFNQPQHF. CDR3 sequence (DNA): TGTGCCTGGGCAGACAGGTTCAATCAGCCCCAGCATTTT.

This sequence joins TRBV5-1 and TRBJ2-1; TRBD2 aligns across 10 bases. CDR1 is SGHRS, CDR2 YFSETQ, per germline. V was pared by 4 bases and J by 5 bases, with 6 bases of the junction left unmatched. This CDR3 region has 15 residues. CDR3 bases: TGCGCCAGCAGCCCTAGGACTAGCGGTGACAATGAGCAGTTCTTC. Translating gives CASSPRTSGDNEQFF.

The chain couples TRBV6-1 to TRBJ2-7, with D uncertain. CDR3 length: 14 residues. Germline CDR1 and CDR2: MNHNS and SASEGT. The V gene lost 8 bases and the J gene lost 3 bases, with 17 bases spanning the gap. CDR3 sequence (DNA): TGTGCCAGCGGTAGGGCCGTACAGAACTACGAGCAGTACTTC. As protein: CASGRAVQNYEQYF.

The chain joins TRBV4-1 to TRBJ1-2; D is undetermined. Germline-derived CDR1 and CDR2 are MGHRA and YSYEKL. The CDR3 sequence is 13 residues long. Trimming removed 4 bases from V and 7 bases from J, with 13 bases in between. The CDR3 nucleotides read TGCGCCAGCAGCCCCCTTGGCTCCCTTGGCTACACCTTC. Protein product: CASSPLGSLGYTF.

V is TRBV19 and J is TRBJ1-5; 9 bases are a match to TRBD1. Trimming removed 4 bases from V and 1 base from J; junction bases left unmatched: 5. This CDR3 has 16 amino acids. Looked up from germline, CDR1 is LNHDA and CDR2 is SQIVND (reference sequence). The DNA of the CDR3 is TGTGCCAGTAGTAGGGGGGGACAGGGAAGCAATCAGCCCCAGCATTTT. It encodes CASSRGGQGSNQPQHF.

This clone was counted once. This chain uses TRBV30 with TRBJ2-3; a weak D match, TRBD2 (6 bases). The V gene lost 2 bases and the J gene lost 2 bases, with 17 bases spanning the gap. There are 16 residues in the CDR3. From germline, CDR1 is GTSNPN and CDR2 SVGIG (reference sequence). This chain's CDR3 is CAWSHPGERATDTQYF. In DNA form, the CDR3 reads TGTGCCTGGAGTCACCCAGGAGAGCGGGCCACAGATACGCAGTATTTT.

The rearrangement uses TRBV27 and TRBJ1-2; tentative D call: TRBD1 (5 bases). This CDR3 contains 12 residues. Trimming cost V 6 bases and J 8 bases, with 13 bases left between them. Germline loops: CDR1 MNHEY, CDR2 SMNVEV (reference sequence). CDR3 in DNA: TGTGCCAGCAGCAGGGTGGGCGGCGGCTACACCTTC. Residues: CASSRVGGGYTF.

The chain combines TRBV5-1 with TRBJ2-2, with 7 positions matching TRBD2. V lost 4 bases and J lost 3; bases outside the gene matches: 6. The CDR3 covers 15 residues. Germline CDR1 SGHRS, CDR2 YFSETQ. In DNA, the CDR3 is TGCGCCAGCAGCGCCCTCACTAGCGACACCGGGGAGCTGTTTTTT. Its protein product is CASSALTSDTGELFF.

V usage is TRBV15 and J usage is TRBJ2-3; 12 bases map to TRBD2. The length of the CDR3 is 19 residues. Germline V gives CDR1 LNHNV, CDR2 YYDKDF (reference sequence). V trimming: 5 bases; J trimming: 2 bases; junction bases outside the gene matches: 14. In DNA, the CDR3 is TGTGCCACCAGCGAGAGACTAGCGGGAGAGGTAGGGACCACAGATACGCAGTATTTT. Its protein product is CATSERLAGEVGTTDTQYF.

The J gene is TRBJ2-3, the V gene TRBV7-2; a possible D gene is TRBD2 (5 bases). The CDR3 has 14 amino acids. The germline CDR1 and CDR2 sequences are SGHTA and FQGNSA. Trimming shortened V by 1 base and J by 6 bases, and 11 bases separated the two germline ends. This CDR3 reads CASSLGGSIDTQYF. The CDR3 DNA is TGTGCCAGCAGCTTAGGTGGGAGTATTGATACGCAGTATTTT. Complete variable domain (other parts from reference TRBV7-2 and TRBJ2-3): GAGVSQSPSNKVTEKGKDVELRCDPISGHTALYWYRQSLGQGLEFLIYFQGNSAPDKSGLPSDRFSAERTGGSVSTLTIQRTQQEDSAVYLCASSLGGSIDTQYFGPGTRLTVL.

This sequence joins TRBV29-1 and TRBJ2-5, with D possibly being TRBD2 (5 bases). The CDR3 runs 12 residues. Trimming stripped 5 bases from V and 1 base from J, with 8 bases between. Germline CDR1 is SQVTM and CDR2 is ANQGSEA. CDR3 protein: CSVSSGQETQYF. The CDR3 DNA reads TGCAGCGTTTCGAGCGGCCAAGAGACCCAGTACTTC.

V and J are TRBV5-1 and TRBJ2-1; D remains unclear. The CDR3 has 11 amino acids. CDR1 is SGHRS and CDR2 is YFSETQ in the germline V gene. V was clipped by 4 bases and J by 6 bases, with 5 bases between them. CDR3 nucleotide sequence: TGCGCCAGCAGCGCCCGCAATGAGCAGTTCTTC. Translation: CASSARNEQFF.

The chain links TRBV30 to TRBJ1-5; 8 nucleotides line up with TRBD1. Germline V gene lookup returns CDR1 GTSNPN and CDR2 SVGIG (reference sequence). Trimming at V came to 4 bases and at J to 7 bases, leaving 3 bases not matched to a gene. The CDR3 is made up of 12 amino acids. Here the CDR3 reads CAWNRGGQPQHF. CDR3 DNA sequence: TGTGCCTGGAACAGGGGGGGACAGCCCCAGCATTTT.